In its sample, the clone carrying this TCR beta chain was seen a few times. Germline CDR1 SGHTA, CDR2 FQGNSA. There are 15 residues in the CDR3. V was cut by 2 bases and J by 2 bases, with 11 bases left in between. The sample belongs to a study of OX40 agonist ivuxolimab in advanced cancers. Repertoires were generated with immunoSEQ multiplex PCR, while TCRdb's copy carries only in-frame clones and drops some. The sample records tens of thousands of clones, about nine tenths being singletons. The V gene is TRBV7-2, the J gene TRBJ2-3; no definite D call. Sequencing was performed on CD4+ or CD8+ T cells sorted from blood, taken in a trial of the OX40 agonist ivuxolimab. The clonotype comes from an adult with an advanced solid tumor such as melanoma, head and neck, liver or kidney cancer. The DNA of the CDR3 is TGTGCCAGCAGCTTATCCCCTCGCCCCACAGATACGCAGTATTTT. It encodes CASSLSPRPTDTQYF.